The next 21 T cell receptor beta chains were all read from a single sample in a study of cytomegalovirus exposure and HLA in healthy donors. A multiplex PCR was run with 60 Vbeta primers and 13 Jbeta primers. Here immunoSEQ multiplex PCR was the method, and the copy in TCRdb shows in-frame clones only, minus some. The table shows 100,000 to 150,000 clones, with about two thirds occurring only once. Material for sequencing was PBMCs. These receptors all come from a woman aged 55 to 70 in good health and CMV-seropositive.

This chain joins TRBV5-1 and TRBJ1-2, with a weak D call TRBD1 (6 bases). Germline V lookup: CDR1 SGHRS, CDR2 YFSETQ. V dropped 6 bases and J dropped 5 bases, with 8 bases sitting between them. This CDR3 is 11 amino acids long. The CDR3 coding sequence is TGCGCCAGCATGGGGGCTTATGGCTACACCTTC. This encodes CASMGAYGYTF. The full variable domain, rest sourced from reference TRBV5-1 and TRBJ1-2, is KAGVTQTPRYLIKTRGQQVTLSCSPISGHRSVSWYQQTPGQGLQFLFEYFSETQRNKGNFPGRFSGRQFSNSRSEMNVSTLELGDSALYLCASMGAYGYTFGSGTRLTVV.

The chain uses TRBV20-1 and TRBJ1-1; no definite D call. V was cut by 1 base and J by 2 bases, with 2 bases left in between. Per the germline V gene, CDR1 is DFQATT and CDR2 is SNEGSKA (reference sequence). The CDR3 loop spans 11 amino acids. CDR3: CSARVNTEAFF. The CDR3, as DNA: TGCAGTGCTAGAGTAAACACTGAAGCTTTCTTT.

The chain employs TRBV5-1 and TRBJ2-1, with 15 bases that match TRBD2. CDR3 length: 17 amino acids. Losses at the gene ends were 2 bases for V and 6 bases for J; bases not matched to a gene: 6. The germline V gene has CDR1 SGHRS and CDR2 YFSETQ. The CDR3 sequence is CASSLGLAGGPGNEQFF. In nucleotides, the CDR3 is TGCGCCAGCAGCTTAGGACTAGCGGGGGGGCCGGGCAATGAGCAGTTCTTC. Together with reference TRBV5-1 and TRBJ2-1, the CDR3 gives the full variable domain: KAGVTQTPRYLIKTRGQQVTLSCSPISGHRSVSWYQQTPGQGLQFLFEYFSETQRNKGNFPGRFSGRQFSNSRSEMNVSTLELGDSALYLCASSLGLAGGPGNEQFFGPGTRLTVL.

The gene calls are TRBV27 and TRBJ2-1; D may be TRBD2 (6 bases). This CDR3 region has 13 residues. Germline CDR1 MNHEY, CDR2 SMNVEV (reference sequence). The ends were cut back, 5 bases at V and 4 bases at J, with 9 bases in the middle. The CDR3 loop reads CASSTGTYNEQFF. Written as DNA, the CDR3 is TGTGCCAGCAGTACCGGGACTTACAATGAGCAGTTCTTC.

This chain uses TRBV6-5 with TRBJ1-1; D might be TRBD1 (5 bases). This CDR3 has 11 amino acids. Germline V lookup: CDR1 MNHEY, CDR2 SVGAGI. The V end was cut by 5 bases, the J end by 10 bases, with 11 bases between. The CDR3 coding sequence is TGTGCCAGCAGTGGGAGGGGAGCAGCTTTCTTT. Residues: CASSGRGAAFF.

J is TRBJ2-7 and V is TRBV10-3; D uncertain. The V end was cut by 1 base, the J end by 3 bases, with 4 bases between. Germline V gives CDR1 ENHRY, CDR2 SYGVKD. This CDR3 comprises 12 residues. CDR3 sequence reads: CAISEYYYEQYF. The CDR3 bases are TGTGCCATCAGTGAGTATTACTACGAGCAGTACTTC.

The rearrangement joins TRBV2 to TRBJ2-3; 7 positions agree with TRBD1. Germline values: CDR1 SNHLY, CDR2 FYNNEI. V was pared by 5 bases and J by 1 base, with 6 bases of the junction left unmatched. This CDR3 comprises 15 residues. The CDR3 nucleotides are TGTGCCAGCAGTCAAACAGGGGTTGGCACAGATACGCAGTATTTT. Translation gives CASSQTGVGTDTQYF.

The CDR3 loop is CASSVNQGLTEAFF. For the CDR3, the DNA is TGTGCCAGCAGCGTCAATCAGGGCCTCACTGAAGCTTTCTTT. The chain recombines TRBV9 with TRBJ1-1, with a weak D call TRBD1 (5 bases). Trimming left V 2 bases short and J 4 bases short, with 12 bases between. This CDR3 contains 14 residues. Germline assignment: CDR1 SGDLS and CDR2 YYNGEE.

As to this clone: An end of the junction differs from the germline gene, which may be a read error. This chain joins TRBV7-9 and TRBJ1-2, with 7 bases identical to TRBD1. This CDR3 region has 16 residues. Germline CDR1 is SEHNR and CDR2 is FQNEAQ (reference sequence). CDR3 nucleotides: TGTTCCAGCAGCTATTCACGTCGCACAGGGGACTATGGCTACACCTTC. Protein sequence: CSSSYSRRTGDYGYTF.

The CDR3 DNA is TGTGCCAGCTCACCAAGGGAGGGGGTGCATAATGAGCAGTTCTTC. As protein: CASSPREGVHNEQFF. This chain uses TRBV18 with TRBJ2-1, with D perhaps matching TRBD2 (7 bases). Germline V gene data show CDR1 as KGHSH and CDR2 as LQKENI. Trimming pared 2 bases from V and 7 bases from J, leaving 15 bases between. This CDR3 has 15 amino acids.

The V gene is TRBV7-3, the J gene TRBJ1-2, with D uncertain. CDR1 is SGHTA and CDR2 is FQGTGA in the germline V gene. V dropped 5 bases and J dropped 0 bases, with 13 bases sitting between them. The CDR3 has 15 amino acids. The CDR3: CASSKTGEANYGYTF. The DNA for the CDR3 is TGTGCCAGCAGCAAAACCGGGGAAGCTAACTATGGCTACACCTTC.

A word on this clone: An end of the junction differs from the germline gene, which may be a read error. The chain employs TRBV19 and TRBJ1-5; no reliable D call. Germline values: CDR1 LNHDA, CDR2 SQIVND (reference sequence). The CDR3 totals 16 residues. The CDR3 DNA reads as TGTGCCGGTAGCCTCGAACTGATCCTTAGCAATCAGCCCCAGCATTTT. It codes for CAGSLELILSNQPQHF.

This sequence joins TRBV4-1 and TRBJ2-7, with D possibly being TRBD2 (7 bases). Per the germline V gene, CDR1 is MGHRA and CDR2 is YSYEKL. With 1 base removed from V and 6 bases from J, the gap between germline ends came to 13 bases. The CDR3 consists of 14 residues. In DNA form, the CDR3 reads TGCGCCAGCAGCCAAGGGGGGGGGACAATCGAGCAGTACTTC. It is translated as CASSQGGGTIEQYF.

The sample holds one count of this clone. This chain links TRBV5-4 with TRBJ1-1, with no clear D. The CDR3 has 14 amino acids. In germline, CDR1 is SGHNT, CDR2 YYREEE (reference sequence). Trimming took 4 bases from V and 1 from J, leaving 11 bases between them. The CDR3 nucleotides read TGTGCCAGCAGCCAACAAGGAGAGAACACTGAAGCTTTCTTT. Protein: CASSQQGENTEAFF. Drawing the rest from reference TRBV5-4 and TRBJ1-1, the complete variable domain is ETGVTQSPTHLIKTRGQQVTLRCSSQSGHNTVSWYQQALGQGPQFIFQYYREEENGRGNFPPRFSGLQFPNYSSELNVNALELDDSALYLCASSQQGENTEAFFGQGTRLTVV.

V usage is TRBV5-4 and J usage is TRBJ1-5; D perhaps matches TRBD1 (6 bases). Germline V gives CDR1 SGHNT, CDR2 YYREEE (reference sequence). CDR3 size: 16 residues. Deletions cut 0 bases from V and 3 bases from J, with 13 bases between. This CDR3 is CASSLVGGPDNQPQHF. In DNA form, the CDR3 reads TGTGCCAGCAGCTTGGTGGGGGGGCCAGACAATCAGCCCCAGCATTTT. Variable domain in full (rest from reference TRBV5-4 and TRBJ1-5): ETGVTQSPTHLIKTRGQQVTLRCSSQSGHNTVSWYQQALGQGPQFIFQYYREEENGRGNFPPRFSGLQFPNYSSELNVNALELDDSALYLCASSLVGGPDNQPQHFGDGTRLSIL.

This sequence joins TRBV10-3 and TRBJ1-6, with 7 bases that match TRBD1. Looked up from germline, CDR1 is ENHRY and CDR2 is SYGVKD. V shed 0 bases and J 8 bases; nucleotides not matched to a gene: 4. The CDR3 extends over 15 amino acids. CDR3 DNA sequence: TGTGCCATCAGTGAGTCGACAGGGCCCTATTCACCCCTCCACTTT. This encodes CAISESTGPYSPLHF.

This clone turned up a few times. The chain has TRBV5-1 and TRBJ1-1; 7 bases line up with TRBD1. The CDR3 runs to 14 residues. After removal of 3 bases from V and 3 bases from J, the junction contained 5 bases not matched to a gene. Germline lookup yields CDR1 SGHRS and CDR2 YFSETQ. This chain's CDR3 is CASSSTGFDTEAFF. The DNA of the CDR3 is TGCGCCAGCAGCTCGACAGGGTTTGACACTGAAGCTTTCTTT.

This clone was seen a single time. The chain recombines TRBV6-5 with TRBJ2-5; unclear D gene. TRBJ2-7 matches the DNA end more closely, so the J call is doubtful. Germline values: CDR1 MNHEY, CDR2 SVGAGI. The CDR3 consists of 13 residues. Here the CDR3 reads CASSYGQVYEQYF. The DNA of the CDR3 is TGTGCCAGCAGTTACGGGCAAGTCTACGAGCAGTACTTC.

In nucleotides, the CDR3 is TGCGCCAGCAGCCAAGGTCTGGACAGTTTTAATGAAAAACTGTTTTTT. This gives the protein CASSQGLDSFNEKLFF. The chain links TRBV4-1 to TRBJ1-4, with D maybe TRBD1 (6 bases). CDR1 and CDR2 from the germline V gene are MGHRA and YSYEKL. The CDR3 contains 16 residues. Trimming removed 1 base from V and 4 bases from J, with 13 bases in between.

J is TRBJ1-2 and V is TRBV25-1; D call uncertain. The germline gives CDR1 MGHDK, CDR2 SYGVNS. This CDR3 has 12 residues. Trimming stripped 4 bases from V and 2 bases from J, with 5 bases between. CDR3 region: CASSGGNYGYTF. CDR3 bases: TGTGCCAGCAGTGGAGGGAACTATGGCTACACCTTC.

The chain combines TRBV19 with TRBJ1-1; the D is unclear. The CDR3 has 13 residues. The germline CDR1 and CDR2 sequences are LNHDA and SQIVND (reference sequence). V lost 9 bases, J lost 3 bases, and 14 bases lay in between. The CDR3, as DNA: TGTGCCAGCTCAGACCCGCGGGACACTGAAGCTTTCTTT. Translation gives CASSDPRDTEAFF.